This T cell receptor (beta chain) originates from a study of blood T cell repertoires in COVID-19. Study summary: The United States, Italy and Spain provided the acute and convalescent COVID-19 samples.

Germline CDR1 reads SGHAT; CDR2 reads FQNNGV. The CDR3 covers 14 residues. The junction had 6 bases not matched to a gene; V was cut back by 5 bases and J by 9 bases. Enrollees, about 18 to 100 years old, lived in roughly 24 US areas. Donors were grouped by their self-reported clinical history. Cohort 3 donors were reported recovered after two negative PCRs, clearance, or symptom resolution. Repertoires were generated with immunoSEQ multiplex PCR, while TCRdb's copy carries only in-frame clones and drops some. The sample holds a few hundred thousand clones, roughly four fifths seen once. The material sequenced was PBMCs or T cells enriched from blood (not recorded which). The TCR was taken from a man aged 50 to 59 who had recovered from COVID-19. The genes are TRBV11-2 and TRBJ2-1; 11 positions agree with TRBD1. The CDR3 coding sequence is TGTGCCAGCAGCCAAACGGGACAGGGGGGTGAGCAGTTCTTC. Translated: CASSQTGQGGEQFF.